This TCR beta chain was documented in a study of shared clonotypes between healthy human individuals. Study-wide points: Around 4.7% was the fraction of naive CD4 clonotypes found shared across a handful of donors. Memory subsets generally showed smaller estimated richness than naive subsets did.

Measured with immunoSEQ multiplex PCR; TCRdb has only the in-frame clones, and not every one. The sample lists roughly 2.5 million clones; more than 90% were seen once. This clone was counted a single time. Antigen unknown. A CD45RA+ naive subset and a CD45RA-negative memory subset were split from CD4+ cells. This TCR derives from a man aged 18 to 29 in good health. What was sequenced was naive CD4+ T cells sorted from blood. Subset here: CD45RA+ positively selected.

The CDR3 DNA is TGCGCCAGCAGCCTCTTGATTGGAGAGACCCAGTACTTC. Amino acid sequence: CASSLLIGETQYF. This rearrangement joins TRBV4-1 to TRBJ2-5; D remains ambiguous. V was clipped by 4 bases and J by 4 bases, with 10 bases between them. Germline CDR1 is MGHRA and CDR2 is YSYEKL. The CDR3 has 13 residues.